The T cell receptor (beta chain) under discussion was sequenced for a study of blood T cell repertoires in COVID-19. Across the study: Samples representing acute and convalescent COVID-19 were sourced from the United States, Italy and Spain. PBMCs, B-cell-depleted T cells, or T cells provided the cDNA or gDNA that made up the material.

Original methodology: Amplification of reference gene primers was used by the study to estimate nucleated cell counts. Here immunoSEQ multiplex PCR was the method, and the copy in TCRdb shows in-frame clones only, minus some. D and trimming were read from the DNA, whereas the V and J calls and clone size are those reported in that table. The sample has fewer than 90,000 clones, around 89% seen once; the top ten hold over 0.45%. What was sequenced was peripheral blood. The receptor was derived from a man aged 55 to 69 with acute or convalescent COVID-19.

CDR3 DNA sequence: TGCAGCGTTTGGGGGGGACAGGGGAGAGGTGGCTACACCTTC. Translating it yields CSVWGGQGRGGYTF. The rearrangement links TRBV29-1 to TRBJ1-2; TRBD1 aligns across 10 bases. This CDR3 is 14 amino acids long. The germline gives CDR1 SQVTM, CDR2 ANQGSEA. With 5 bases clipped from V and 7 bases from J, the junction kept 10 bases outside the gene matches.